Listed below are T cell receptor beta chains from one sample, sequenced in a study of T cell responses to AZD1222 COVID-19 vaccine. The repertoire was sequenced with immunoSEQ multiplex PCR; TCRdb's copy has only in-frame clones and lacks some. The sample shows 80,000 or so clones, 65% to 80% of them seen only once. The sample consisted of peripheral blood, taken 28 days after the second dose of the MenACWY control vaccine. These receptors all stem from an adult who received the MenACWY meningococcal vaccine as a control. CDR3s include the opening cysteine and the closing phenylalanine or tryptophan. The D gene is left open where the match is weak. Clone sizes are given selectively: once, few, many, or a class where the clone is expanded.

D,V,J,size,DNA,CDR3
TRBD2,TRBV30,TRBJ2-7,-,TGTGCCTGGAGTGGGCTAGCGGGAGGAACCTACGAGCAGTACTTC,CAWSGLAGGTYEQYF
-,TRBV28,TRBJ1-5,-,TGTGCCAGCAGTTTTGGAAGGAGCAATCAGCCCCAGCATTTT,CASSFGRSNQPQHF
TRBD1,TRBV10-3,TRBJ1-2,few,TGTGCCATCAGTGATTTCCCAGGACAGGGGCATGGCTACACCTTC,CAISDFPGQGHGYTF
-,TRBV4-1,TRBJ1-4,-,TGCGCCAGCAGCCAAGAAAATCCACAGATTAATGAAAAACTGTTTTTT,CASSQENPQINEKLFF
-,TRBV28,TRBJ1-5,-,TGTGCCAGCAGTTTAGAGAGAAATCAGCCCCAGCATTTT,CASSLERNQPQHF
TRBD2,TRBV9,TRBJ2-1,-,TGTGCCAGCAGCGTGGGAACTAGCGGGGGTCACAATGAGCAGTTCTTC,CASSVGTSGGHNEQFF
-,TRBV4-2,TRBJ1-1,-,TGTGCCAGCAGCCAACGCCAACGGGCTAACACTGAAGCTTTCTTT,CASSQRQRANTEAFF
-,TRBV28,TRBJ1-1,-,TGTGCCAGCAGCTGTACGTTGCGGGGAGTGGACACTGAAGCTTTCTTT,CASSCTLRGVDTEAFF
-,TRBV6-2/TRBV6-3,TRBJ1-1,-,TGTGCCAGCAGCGAGATCGGGGGACGCACTGAAGCTTTCTTT,CASSEIGGRTEAFF
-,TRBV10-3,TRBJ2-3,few,TGTGCCATCAGTGGTGGGTCTAGCACAGATACGCAGTATTTT,CAISGGSSTDTQYF
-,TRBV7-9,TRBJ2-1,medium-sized,TGTGCCAGCAGCACAGGTGGGGGACGGGAGCAGTTCTTC,CASSTGGGREQFF
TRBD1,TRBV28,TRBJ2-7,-,TGTGCCAGCAGTTTGCTAGGACAGGGTAGGGGGCAGTACTTC,CASSLLGQGRGQYF
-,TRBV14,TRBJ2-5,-,TGTGCCAGCAGCCCCGGCGACTATCCGAGAGAGACCCAGTACTTC,CASSPGDYPRETQYF
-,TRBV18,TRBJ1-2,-,TGTGCCAGCTCACCAACACCGGGCATAGGGGGCTACACCTTC,CASSPTPGIGGYTF
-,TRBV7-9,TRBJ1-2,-,TGTGCCAGCAGCCCCACGGGACAATACTATGGCTACACCTTC,CASSPTGQYYGYTF
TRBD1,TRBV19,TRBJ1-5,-,TGTGCCACCAAAGGGGACAGGGCCCTCAATCAGCCCCAGCATTTT,CATKGDRALNQPQHF
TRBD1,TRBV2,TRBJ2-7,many,TGTGCCAGCAAGAAGGGGGCTGGGGGCTACGAGCAGTACTTC,CASKKGAGGYEQYF
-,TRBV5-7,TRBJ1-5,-,TGTGCCAGCTCCCGGAGAGGGAATAGCAATCAGCCCCAGCATTTT,CASSRRGNSNQPQHF
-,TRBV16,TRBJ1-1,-,TGTGCCAGCAGCCAATCTAAGGGTTGGACTGAAGCTTTCTTT,CASSQSKGWTEAFF
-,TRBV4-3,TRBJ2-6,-,TGCGCCAGCAGCCAAGGTACGGGTTCTGGGGCCAACGTCCTGACTTTC,CASSQGTGSGANVLTF
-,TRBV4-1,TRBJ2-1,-,TGCGCCAGCAGCCAAGAAGGGCAGTGGGATGAGCAGTTCTTC,CASSQEGQWDEQFF
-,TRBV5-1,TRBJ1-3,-,TGCGCCAGCAGCTTGTCCTCCAGGAACTCTGGAAACACCATATATTTT,CASSLSSRNSGNTIYF
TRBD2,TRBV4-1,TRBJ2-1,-,TGCGCCAGCAGCCAAGATAAGACTAGCGGACGCCTCTACAATGAGCAGTTCTTC,CASSQDKTSGRLYNEQFF
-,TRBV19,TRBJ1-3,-,TGTGCCAGTAGGGAGCAGACCTCTGGAAACACCATATATTTT,CASREQTSGNTIYF
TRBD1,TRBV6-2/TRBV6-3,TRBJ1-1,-,TGTGCCAGCAGTTACCCCGGGACAGGAGGGTCTATGAACACTGAAGCTTTCTTT,CASSYPGTGGSMNTEAFF
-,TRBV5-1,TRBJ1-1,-,TGCGCCAGCAGCCGGGACGGTGCGAACACTGAAGCTTTCTTT,CASSRDGANTEAFF
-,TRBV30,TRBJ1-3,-,TGTGCCTGGAGTTCCAATGGACCGGTGGAAAACACCATATATTTT,CAWSSNGPVENTIYF
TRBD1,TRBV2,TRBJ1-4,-,TGTGCCAGCAGTCCCCAGGGGGCAACTAATGAAAAACTGTTTTTT,CASSPQGATNEKLFF
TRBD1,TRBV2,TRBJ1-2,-,TGTGCCAGCATCCCGGGACAGGTTTCTTACTATGGCTACACCTTC,CASIPGQVSYYGYTF
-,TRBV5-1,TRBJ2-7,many,TGCGCCAGCAGCCCGGGGACGGGGTCCTACGAGCAGTACTTC,CASSPGTGSYEQYF
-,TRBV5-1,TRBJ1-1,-,TGCGCCAGCTCTCGGGGGGACATGAACACTGAAGCTTTCTTT,CASSRGDMNTEAFF
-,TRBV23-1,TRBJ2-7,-,TGCGCCAGCAGTCGTGTCACCTACGAGCAGTACTTC,CASSRVTYEQYF
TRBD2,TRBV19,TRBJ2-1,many,TGTGCCAGTAGTATGGTGGCGGGAGCTGGCTATGAGCAGTTCTTC,CASSMVAGAGYEQFF
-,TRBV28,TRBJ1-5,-,TGTGCCAGTTCACAGGGCGGACAATACAATCAGCCCCAGCATTTT,CASSQGGQYNQPQHF
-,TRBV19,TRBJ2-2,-,TGTGCCAGTAGTATGGCAATGGGTCCTGCGGGCACCGGGGAGCTGTTTTTT,CASSMAMGPAGTGELFF
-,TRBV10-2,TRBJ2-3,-,TGCGCCAGCAGCGCGGACAAGATCACAGATACGCAGTATTTT,CASSADKITDTQYF
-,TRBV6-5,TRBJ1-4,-,TGTGCCAGCAGCCACTCTACCGGTAATGAAAAACTGTTTTTT,CASSHSTGNEKLFF
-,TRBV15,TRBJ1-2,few,TGTGCCACCAGCAGAGAGCGGTATGGCTACACCTTC,CATSRERYGYTF
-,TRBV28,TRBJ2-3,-,TGTGCCAGCCGACTGGCCGGGGGTCCAGATACGCAGTATTTT,CASRLAGGPDTQYF
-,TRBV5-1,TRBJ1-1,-,TGCGCCAGCAGCTTAGGGGGAAAGAACACTGAAGCTTTCTTT,CASSLGGKNTEAFF
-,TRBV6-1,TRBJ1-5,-,TGTGCCAGCAGGTCCCCCGGGGCCCGCAATCAGCCCCAGCATTTT,CASRSPGARNQPQHF
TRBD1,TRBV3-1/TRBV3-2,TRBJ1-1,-,TGTGCCAGCAGCCAACTCCTCCCGGGACAGGGACGTCGCACTGAAGCTTTCTTT,CASSQLLPGQGRRTEAFF
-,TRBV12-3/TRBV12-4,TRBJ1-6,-,TGTGCCAGCAGGCAGACAGGCTATTCACCCCTCCACTTT,CASRQTGYSPLHF